Listed here are 32 T cell receptor beta chains from one sample, sequenced in a study of CD8 T cells in ankylosing spondylitis. TCRdb recomputed calls from the 5' RACE reads with MiXCR, one row per CDR3 protein. The table shows approximately 350,000 distinct CDR3 sequences, with 14% to 15% occurring only once. The sequenced sample was blood, either unsorted or a sorted T cell fraction (not recorded which). The receptors shown here come from a male donor with ankylosing spondylitis or in good health (not recorded which).

CDR3 sequence (DNA): TGTGCCGTAGTCGGGGGACCCTACGAGCAGTACTTC. It yields the protein CAVVGGPYEQYF. This rearrangement joins TRBV28 to TRBJ2-7; D is possibly TRBD2 (6 bases). CDR1 and CDR2 from the germline V gene are MDHEN and SYDVKM. Trimming pared 11 bases from V and 2 bases from J, leaving 13 bases between. The CDR3 spans 12 residues.

As for this clonotype: A read error may be the cause here, since a much bigger clone is one base away. The J gene is TRBJ1-1, the V gene TRBV15; D call uncertain. The CDR3 has 13 amino acids. Trimming took off 0 bases at V and 0 bases at J, with 2 bases between the two ends. Germline CDR1 and CDR2: LNHNV and YYDKDF (reference sequence). DNA of the CDR3: TGTGCCACCAGCAGAGAAGTGAACACTGAAGCTTTCTTT. Protein product: CATSREVNTEAFF. The variable domain in full, completed from reference TRBV15 and TRBJ1-1, reads DAMVIQNPRYQVTQFGKPVTLSCSQTLNHNVMYWYQQKSSQAPKLLFHYYDKDFNNEADTPDNFQSRRPNTSFCFLDIRSPGLGDTAMYLCATSREVNTEAFFGQGTRLTVV.

This rearrangement joins TRBV3-1 to TRBJ2-1; TRBD2 aligns across 8 bases. Germline CDR1 is LGHDT and CDR2 is YNNKEL (reference sequence). Trimming removed 2 bases from V and 3 bases from J; junction bases left unmatched: 3. This CDR3 has 15 residues. CDR3 sequence: CASSQRGGFYNEQFF. The CDR3, as DNA: TGTGCCAGCAGCCAACGCGGGGGGTTCTACAATGAGCAGTTCTTC.

A few counts support this clonotype. The chain joins TRBV11-1 to TRBJ2-5, with D possibly TRBD2 on 5 matching bases. The CDR3 runs 19 residues. The V end lost 0 bases, the J end lost 5 bases, and 25 bases lay between the germline ends. The germline V gene encodes CDR1 SGHAT and CDR2 FQDESV (reference sequence). DNA for the CDR3: TGTGCCAGCAGCTTAGCGGATACCGGGAACTACGCCGGTTGGGAGACCCAGTACTTC. Translation: CASSLADTGNYAGWETQYF.

This clonotype was recorded many times. DNA of the CDR3: TGCGCCAGCAGGACGGGCGGAGCGGGCGGTCCAGCTAGCACAGATACGCAGTATTTT. Translating gives CASRTGGAGGPASTDTQYF. The J gene is TRBJ2-3, the V gene TRBV5-1, with D possibly TRBD2 on 6 matching bases. Trimming left V 5 bases short and J 0 bases short, with 25 bases between. This CDR3 is built from 19 residues. Germline-derived CDR1 and CDR2 are SGHRS and YFSETQ. Full variable domain (remainder filled in from reference TRBV5-1 and TRBJ2-3): KAGVTQTPRYLIKTRGQQVTLSCSPISGHRSVSWYQQTPGQGLQFLFEYFSETQRNKGNFPGRFSGRQFSNSRSEMNVSTLELGDSALYLCASRTGGAGGPASTDTQYFGPGTRLTVL.

This clonotype was observed a handful of times. This chain links TRBV30 with TRBJ2-2, with 12 bases identical to TRBD2. Unmatched junction bases numbered 7, after V lost 2 bases and J lost 3 bases. Germline V lookup: CDR1 GTSNPN, CDR2 SVGIG (reference sequence). The CDR3 sequence is 17 residues long. The CDR3 reads CAWSPPSGRAYTGELFF. CDR3 nucleotides: TGTGCCTGGAGTCCCCCTAGCGGGAGGGCCTACACCGGGGAGCTGTTTTTT. Variable domain in full (rest from reference TRBV30 and TRBJ2-2): SQTIHQWPATLVQPVGSPLSLECTVEGTSNPNLYWYRQAAGRGLQLLFYSVGIGQISSEVPQNLSASRPQDRQFILSSKKLLLSDSGFYLCAWSPPSGRAYTGELFFGEGSRLTVL.

The gene calls are TRBV5-1 and TRBJ2-2, with 10 bases matching TRBD1. Trimming removed 0 bases from V and 2 bases from J; junction bases left unmatched: 1. The CDR3 is made up of 16 amino acids. Germline CDR1 SGHRS, CDR2 YFSETQ. The CDR3 spells CASSLGDRGNTGELFF. The CDR3 nucleotides are TGCGCCAGCAGCTTGGGGGACAGGGGTAACACCGGGGAGCTGTTTTTT.

This clonotype was seen at least ten times. The chain is built from TRBV12-3 or TRBV12-4 and TRBJ1-2, with D possibly matching TRBD1 (6 bases). CDR3 length equals 13 residues. With 4 bases removed from V and 4 bases from J, the gap between germline ends came to 10 bases. The CDR3 DNA is TGTGCCAGCAGTTCGGGGGGCGGCTATGGCTACACCTTC. Amino acid sequence: CASSSGGGYGYTF.

The rearrangement joins TRBV2 to TRBJ2-7, with D perhaps TRBD2 (6 bases). Per germline, CDR1 SNHLY and CDR2 FYNNEI. CDR3 length: 13 residues. Trimming stripped 8 bases from V and 12 bases from J, with 23 bases between. CDR3 in DNA: TGTGCCAGCGCTATTGTTCTGGGGGGTTTGGCGTACTTC. Encoded protein: CASAIVLGGLAYF.

This clonotype was observed a few times. The genes are TRBV30 and TRBJ2-7, with TRBD2 identical over 10 bases. Germline trimming cut 2 bases from V and 7 bases from J; bases unmatched to any gene: 8. The CDR3 is 14 amino acids. The germline V gene encodes CDR1 GTSNPN and CDR2 SVGIG (reference sequence). Here the CDR3 reads CAWSLLAGVGEQYF. The CDR3 nucleotides read TGTGCCTGGAGTTTGCTAGCGGGAGTGGGGGAGCAGTACTTC.

Many counts were recorded for this clonotype. The rearrangement links TRBV5-1 to TRBJ2-7, with 7 bases lining up with TRBD1. Germline loops: CDR1 SGHRS, CDR2 YFSETQ. After removal of 2 bases from V and 2 bases from J, the junction contained 4 bases not matched to a gene. This CDR3 spans 14 amino acids. CDR3 residues: CASSLGTVPYEQYF. In nucleotides, the CDR3 is TGCGCCAGCAGCTTAGGGACAGTACCCTACGAGCAGTACTTC.

Ten or more counts support this clonotype. The chain links TRBV29-1 to TRBJ2-1; TRBD2 agrees at 8 bases. CDR1 is SQVTM, CDR2 ANQGSEA, per germline. Trimming removed 0 bases from V and 0 bases from J; junction bases left unmatched: 10. This CDR3 has 18 residues. DNA for the CDR3: TGCAGCGTTGAAGATTCGAGGTTAAGCGGGGGCTCCTACAATGAGCAGTTCTTC. It codes for CSVEDSRLSGGSYNEQFF.

CDR3: CASSLALAGRDTQYF. CDR3 nucleotide sequence: TGTGCCAGCAGCTTAGCACTAGCGGGGAGAGATACGCAGTATTTT. V usage is TRBV7-9 and J usage is TRBJ2-3; 10 bases are shared with TRBD2. Trimming cost V 0 bases and J 5 bases; bases outside gene matches: 2. The CDR3 sequence is 15 residues long. Germline CDR1 reads SEHNR; CDR2 reads FQNEAQ (reference sequence).

The chain has TRBV25-1 and TRBJ1-3; D is undetermined. This CDR3 region has 14 residues. CDR1 is MGHDK and CDR2 is SYGVNS in the germline V gene. Trimming removed 2 bases at V and 2 bases at J, with 7 bases between. The CDR3 sequence is CASSEAGAGNTIYF. CDR3 DNA sequence: TGTGCCAGCAGTGAAGCAGGCGCTGGAAACACCATATATTTT. The full variable domain, in which reference TRBV25-1 and TRBJ1-3 provide the parts outside the CDR3, is EADIYQTPRYLVIGTGKKITLECSQTMGHDKMYWYQQDPGMELHLIHYSYGVNSTEKGDLSSESTVSRIRTEHFPLTLESARPSHTSQYLCASSEAGAGNTIYFGEGSWLTVV.

The rearrangement uses TRBV11-2 and TRBJ1-2, with 9 positions matching TRBD1. The germline CDR1 and CDR2 sequences are SGHAT and FQNNGV. The CDR3 spans 15 residues. With V trimmed by 3 bases and J by 4 bases, 6 bases remained unmatched. The CDR3 DNA sequence: TGTGCCAGCAGCTTGAACAGGGGGCTTCCCTATGGCTACACCTTC. This encodes CASSLNRGLPYGYTF.

At least ten counts were recorded for this clonotype. The genes are TRBV7-2 and TRBJ2-3, with D tentatively TRBD2 (7 bases). The CDR3 consists of 17 residues. Germline V gives CDR1 SGHTA, CDR2 FQGNSA. V gave up 0 bases and J gave up 1 base, with 14 bases separating them. In DNA, the CDR3 is TGTGCCAGCAGCTTAGCGGGGGGGGGCCTGGGCACAGATACGCAGTATTTT. Its protein product is CASSLAGGGLGTDTQYF. Filled out from reference TRBV7-2 and TRBJ2-3, the complete variable domain reads GAGVSQSPSNKVTEKGKDVELRCDPISGHTALYWYRQSLGQGLEFLIYFQGNSAPDKSGLPSDRFSAERTGGSVSTLTIQRTQQEDSAVYLCASSLAGGGLGTDTQYFGPGTRLTVL.

This chain connects TRBV5-1 to TRBJ2-1; tentatively, D is TRBD1 or TRBD2 (6 bases each). V was cut by 4 bases and J by 7 bases, with 15 bases left in between. The CDR3 is made up of 14 amino acids. CDR1 and CDR2 from the germline V gene are SGHRS and YFSETQ. The CDR3 reads CASSHKGGGNEQFF. CDR3 sequence (DNA): TGCGCCAGCAGCCATAAGGGGGGCGGAAATGAGCAGTTCTTC.

The table lists this clonotype with a few counts. This CDR3 reads CASSLASGGSPYEQYF. The CDR3 DNA sequence: TGCGCCAGCAGCTTGGCCAGCGGGGGTTCCCCCTACGAGCAGTACTTC. The rearrangement links TRBV5-1 to TRBJ2-7, with 8 bases lining up with TRBD2. In germline, CDR1 is SGHRS, CDR2 YFSETQ. The CDR3 extends over 16 amino acids. V shed 0 bases, J shed 2 bases, and the junction held 7 bases outside the gene matches.

This clonotype was recorded a few times. The chain employs TRBV7-9 and TRBJ1-5; possibly TRBD1 for D (6 bases). The germline V and J ends were trimmed by 4 bases and 0 bases, with 10 bases remaining between them. Germline CDR1 SEHNR, CDR2 FQNEAQ (reference sequence). This CDR3 spans 15 amino acids. Here the CDR3 DNA reads TGTGCCAGCAGCTCCCACAGGGCTAGCAATCAGCCCCAGCATTTT. Encoded protein: CASSSHRASNQPQHF.

This clonotype was counted a few times. The chain combines TRBV19 with TRBJ1-5; no reliable D call. CDR1 LNHDA and CDR2 SQIVND come from the germline V gene (reference sequence). Trimming pared 8 bases from V and 1 base from J, leaving 6 bases between. The length of the CDR3 is 12 residues. The CDR3 loop is CASRISNQPQHF. CDR3 DNA: TGTGCCAGTCGGATCAGCAATCAGCCCCAGCATTTT.

This clonotype turned up a few times. V and J are TRBV12-3 or TRBV12-4 and TRBJ2-5; 8 positions match TRBD2. Trimming cost V 5 bases and J 5 bases; bases outside gene matches: 7. The CDR3 is made up of 14 amino acids. The DNA of the CDR3 is TGTGCCAGCAGTCGTCGGGAGGGCCTTGAGACCCAGTACTTC. Its translation: CASSRREGLETQYF.

The chain couples TRBV27 to TRBJ2-4, with a weak D call TRBD1 (6 bases). V lost 0 bases and J 8 bases, leaving 14 bases between the germline ends. CDR1 MNHEY and CDR2 SMNVEV come from the germline V gene (reference sequence). The CDR3 contains 15 residues. This CDR3 is CASSLSFRGSDIQYF. Written as DNA, the CDR3 is TGTGCCAGCAGTTTATCCTTTAGGGGGTCAGACATTCAGTACTTC.

The chain is built from TRBV20-1 and TRBJ2-2; D is unresolved. With 3 bases removed from V and 6 bases from J, the gap between germline ends came to 8 bases. This CDR3 is 12 amino acids long. CDR1 DFQATT and CDR2 SNEGSKA come from the germline V gene (reference sequence). The CDR3 DNA reads as TGCAGTGCTAGCCGTAGGGCCGGGGAGCTGTTTTTT. Translation: CSASRRAGELFF.

The sample holds many counts of this clonotype. The CDR3 spells CASSPPLGADYGYTF. The CDR3 nucleotides are TGTGCCAGCAGCCCCCCCTTGGGGGCGGACTATGGCTACACCTTC. This chain uses TRBV3-1 with TRBJ1-2, with a weak D call TRBD1 (6 bases). V lost 4 bases and J lost 3, with 15 bases in between. This CDR3 region has 15 residues. Germline values: CDR1 LGHDT, CDR2 YNNKEL (reference sequence).

This chain uses TRBV10-3 with TRBJ2-3; D possibly corresponds to TRBD2 (5 bases). Deletions cut 4 bases from V and 1 base from J, with 15 bases between. CDR1 is ENHRY and CDR2 is SYGVKD in the germline V gene. The CDR3 consists of 16 residues. This CDR3 reads CAISGRIRGRTDTQYF. For the CDR3, the DNA is TGTGCCATCAGTGGCCGAATACGCGGGCGCACAGATACGCAGTATTTT.

Ten or more counts support this clonotype. The V and J genes are TRBV29-1 and TRBJ2-1; the D gene is possibly TRBD1 (5 bases). CDR1 is SQVTM and CDR2 is ANQGSEA in the germline V gene. The V end was cut by 7 bases, the J end by 0 bases, with 10 bases between. The CDR3 contains 13 residues. The CDR3 region has the DNA TGCAGCGCTAGGGGTAGCTCCTACAATGAGCAGTTCTTC. Protein sequence: CSARGSSYNEQFF.

The J gene is TRBJ2-5, the V gene TRBV7-2; perhaps D is TRBD1 or TRBD2 (5 bases each). Deletions cut 7 bases from V and 1 base from J, with 16 bases between. The CDR3 contains 15 residues. Germline V gene sequence: CDR1 SGHTA, CDR2 FQGNSA. CDR3 amino acids: CASTPGSVRQETQYF. The DNA of the CDR3 is TGTGCCAGCACCCCAGGGAGCGTCCGCCAAGAGACCCAGTACTTC.

This clonotype was observed at least ten times. This chain uses TRBV5-6 with TRBJ2-3; 8 bases agree with TRBD1. After removal of 4 bases from V and 5 bases from J, the junction contained 12 bases not matched to a gene. Germline V gene lookup returns CDR1 SGHDT and CDR2 YYEEEE. This CDR3 has 16 residues. The CDR3 loop is CASSVEGGRGQDTQYF. The CDR3 DNA reads TGTGCCAGCAGCGTAGAGGGAGGCAGGGGGCAAGATACGCAGTATTTT.

The gene calls are TRBV20-1 and TRBJ2-3, with 10 bases aligning to TRBD2. The CDR3 sequence is 15 residues long. The ends lost 3 bases at V and 4 bases at J; junction bases unmatched: 7. CDR1 is DFQATT and CDR2 is SNEGSKA in the germline V gene (reference sequence). The CDR3 is CSASKREGQADTQYF. CDR3 nucleotides: TGCAGTGCTAGTAAGCGGGAGGGCCAGGCAGATACGCAGTATTTT.

The rearrangement links TRBV6-5 to TRBJ2-1; TRBD1 aligns across 10 bases. Trimming took 4 bases from V and 7 from J; bases not matched to a gene: 7. This CDR3 has 15 residues. Germline V CDR1 and CDR2: MNHEY, SVGAGI. This chain's CDR3 is CASSFSGTGVNEQFF. The DNA of the CDR3 is TGTGCCAGCAGTTTTAGTGGGACAGGGGTAAATGAGCAGTTCTTC.

The J gene is TRBJ1-2, the V gene TRBV5-1, with TRBD1 matching 8 bases. Germline CDR1 is SGHRS and CDR2 is YFSETQ. The length of the CDR3 is 16 residues. Trimming took 2 bases from V and 8 from J; bases not matched to a gene: 14. Written as DNA, the CDR3 is TGCGCCAGCAGCTTAGCTACGGGACAGGCGGGAAAGGGCTACACCTTC. The encoded protein is CASSLATGQAGKGYTF.

This clonotype was counted many times. The V gene is TRBV5-1, the J gene TRBJ2-2, with D perhaps matching TRBD1 (6 bases). The CDR3 extends over 16 amino acids. Deletions cut 0 bases from V and 1 base from J, with 10 bases between. Germline values: CDR1 SGHRS, CDR2 YFSETQ. The CDR3 nucleotides read TGCGCCAGCAGCTTGGGGCCGACAGGGAACACCGGGGAGCTGTTTTTT. Amino acid sequence: CASSLGPTGNTGELFF. The full variable domain, its missing parts supplied by reference TRBV5-1 and TRBJ2-2, is KAGVTQTPRYLIKTRGQQVTLSCSPISGHRSVSWYQQTPGQGLQFLFEYFSETQRNKGNFPGRFSGRQFSNSRSEMNVSTLELGDSALYLCASSLGPTGNTGELFFGEGSRLTVL.